This T cell receptor beta chain was profiled in a study of blood T cell repertoires in COVID-19. In the study overall: Researchers got acute and convalescent COVID-19 samples from the United States, Italy and Spain. Sample material is recorded as cDNA or gDNA derived from T cells, B-cell-depleted T cells, or PBMCs.

The CDR3 covers 15 residues. The germline V gene encodes CDR1 SGHDN and CDR2 FVKESK. V was shortened by 0 bases and J by 8 bases, with 11 bases between the two germline ends. The sample holds a few counts of this clone. In the original workflow: From reference gene primer amplification, estimates of nucleated cell counts were derived. The repertoire was sequenced with immunoSEQ multiplex PCR; TCRdb's copy has only in-frame clones and lacks some. V and J calls and clone size are as listed in that table; D and trimming were resolved from the DNA. The table lists about 170,000 clones, approximately 81% of them singletons, with roughly 13% in the top ten.

This receptor was obtained from a man aged 18 to 29 with active or convalescent COVID-19. Sequencing used peripheral blood. This chain uses TRBV14 with TRBJ1-6; D unclear. The CDR3 sequence is CASSQDSSGYSPLHF. In DNA form, the CDR3 reads TGTGCCAGCAGCCAAGATTCCTCCGGGTATTCACCCCTCCACTTT.